The TCR beta chain under discussion was sequenced for a study of blood T cell repertoires in COVID-19. The CDR3 length is 15 residues. V was pared by 4 bases and J by 12 bases, with 22 bases between. The germline V gene has CDR1 SGHAT and CDR2 FQDESV (reference sequence). In its sample, this clone was seen a few times. Method: immunoSEQ multiplex PCR; TCRdb's copy keeps in-frame clones and lacks some. The sample records approximately 280,000 clones, approximately 83% being singletons. The chain uses TRBV11-1 and TRBJ2-1; possibly TRBD1 for D (6 bases). The TCR originated in a woman in her seventies with acute or convalescent COVID-19. What was sequenced was peripheral blood. CDR3 in DNA: TGTGCCAGCAGCTGGGACAACCTGGCCCCCAGGCGGCAGTTCTTC. Its translation is CASSWDNLAPRRQFF.